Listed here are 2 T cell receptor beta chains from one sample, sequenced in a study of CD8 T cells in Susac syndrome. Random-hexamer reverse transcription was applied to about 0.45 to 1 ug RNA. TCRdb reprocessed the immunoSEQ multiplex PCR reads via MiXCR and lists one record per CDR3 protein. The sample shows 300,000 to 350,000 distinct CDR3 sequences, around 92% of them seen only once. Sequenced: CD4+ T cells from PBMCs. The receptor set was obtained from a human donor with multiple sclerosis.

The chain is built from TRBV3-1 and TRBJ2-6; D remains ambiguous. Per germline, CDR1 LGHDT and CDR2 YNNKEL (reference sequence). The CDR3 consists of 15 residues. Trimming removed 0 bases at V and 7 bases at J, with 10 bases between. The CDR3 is CASSQEARAANVLTF. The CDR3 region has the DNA TGTGCCAGCAGCCAAGAAGCACGGGCTGCCAACGTCCTGACTTTC.

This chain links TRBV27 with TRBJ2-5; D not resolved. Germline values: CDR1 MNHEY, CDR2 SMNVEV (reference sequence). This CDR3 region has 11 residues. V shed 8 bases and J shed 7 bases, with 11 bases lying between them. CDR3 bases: TGTGCCAGCGGACCCTGGGGGACCCAGTACTTC. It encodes CASGPWGTQYF.